Listed below are T cell receptor beta chains from one sample, sequenced in a study of Ad26.COV2.S vaccination and SARS-CoV-2 variants. Produced via immunoSEQ multiplex PCR; TCRdb's table is partial and in-frame only. The sample consists of roughly 300,000 clones, 75% to 90% of them appearing once. The source material was peripheral blood, sampled in a trial of Ad26.COV2.S vaccine versus placebo. Receptors were obtained from a person between 18 and 60 years old who received the Ad26.COV2.S COVID-19 vaccine or a placebo. The CDR3 runs from the conserved cysteine through the conserved F or W. D genes are given only for firm matches. Clone sizes are given selectively: once, few, many, or a class where the clone is expanded.

d_call j_call clone_size v_call cdr3_aa cdr3_nt
TRBD2 TRBJ2-3 NA TRBV4-1 CASSQGSGGAYTQYF TGCGCCAGCAGCCAGGGTAGCGGGGGGGCTTATACGCAGTATTTT
NA TRBJ1-1 NA TRBV30 CAWSGPPTEAFF TGTGCCTGGAGTGGCCCCCCCACTGAAGCTTTCTTT
NA TRBJ1-2 NA TRBV5-1 CASSSEGLVYGYTF TGCGCCAGCAGCTCCGAAGGACTGGTCTATGGCTACACCTTC
NA TRBJ1-1 NA TRBV3-1/TRBV3-2 CASSQDAEAFF TGTGCCAGCAGCCAAGACGCTGAAGCTTTCTTT
TRBD2 TRBJ2-3 NA TRBV6-5 CASSYLSGSGTDTQYF TGTGCCAGCAGTTACCTTAGCGGGAGTGGGACAGATACGCAGTATTTT
NA TRBJ1-1 few TRBV6-6 CASRTIEGDTEAFF TGTGCCAGCAGGACCATAGAGGGGGACACTGAAGCTTTCTTT
TRBD1 TRBJ1-5 once TRBV19 CASTASTGGNQPQHF TGTGCCAGTACCGCCTCGACAGGGGGCAATCAGCCCCAGCATTTT
NA TRBJ2-3 NA TRBV11-1 CASSLVSPPTDTQYF TGTGCCAGCAGCTTAGTATCGCCTCCCACAGATACGCAGTATTTT
NA TRBJ1-5 NA TRBV19 CAPTSNAGGQSNQPQHF TGTGCCCCTACCTCCAACGCGGGCGGACAGAGCAATCAGCCCCAGCATTTT
NA TRBJ1-2 NA TRBV3-1/TRBV3-2 CASSQGRGTYGYTF TGTGCCAGCAGCCAAGGGCGGGGGACCTATGGCTACACCTTC
TRBD1 TRBJ1-2 few TRBV2 CASNLRQGTNYGYTF TGTGCCAGCAACCTCCGACAGGGCACTAACTATGGCTACACCTTC
NA TRBJ2-1 NA TRBV3-1/TRBV3-2 CASSLGGAEYNEQFF TGTGCCAGCAGCCTTGGGGGGGCAGAATACAATGAGCAGTTCTTC
NA TRBJ1-5 few TRBV5-3 CARSFYFGHRTSGQPQHF TGTGCCAGAAGCTTTTATTTCGGACACCGGACTTCGGGTCAGCCCCAGCATTTT
NA TRBJ2-7 NA TRBV5-4 CASSLTRGEQYF TGTGCCAGCAGCTTGACAAGAGGCGAGCAGTACTTC
NA TRBJ1-4 NA TRBV12-3/TRBV12-4 CASSFYLSEKLFF TGTGCCAGCAGTTTTTATCTGTCTGAAAAACTGTTTTTT
TRBD1 TRBJ1-2 NA TRBV19 CASSQTGGNYGYTF TGTGCCAGTAGCCAGACAGGGGGCAACTATGGCTACACCTTC
NA TRBJ2-1 NA TRBV6-5 CASKTRGDNEQFF TGTGCCAGCAAGACTAGAGGGGACAATGAGCAGTTCTTC
TRBD2 TRBJ2-1 NA TRBV5-6 CASSLVYQAGYNEQFF TGTGCCAGCAGCTTAGTTTATCAAGCGGGGTACAATGAGCAGTTCTTC
NA TRBJ1-1 once TRBV7-9 CASGYTEAFF TGTGCCAGCGGTTACACTGAAGCTTTCTTT
TRBD1 TRBJ2-2 NA TRBV9 CASSDGQGYTGELFF TGTGCCAGCAGCGACGGACAGGGCTACACCGGGGAGCTGTTTTTT